A single sample is the source of the 16 T cell receptor beta chains below, sequenced in a study of T cell repertoires in cytomegalovirus infection. Their specific antigens are unknown. TCRdb passed the reads through MiXCR, listing each CDR3 protein once. The profile shows about 570,000 distinct CDR3 sequences, approximately 40% of them singletons. The sequencing here drew on cultured PBMCs, taken from culture after CMV antigen stimulation. The receptors here all came from a human donor in good health (CMV status not recorded). Some clones in this sample may be carry-over from other donors' samples.

This clonotype was detected once. The chain uses TRBV27 and TRBJ1-4, with 8 nucleotides matching TRBD1. The CDR3 has 16 residues. The germline V gene has CDR1 MNHEY and CDR2 SMNVEV (reference sequence). V gave up 0 bases and J gave up 8 bases; unmatched junction bases: 8. The CDR3 is CASSLSRRGRGEKLFF. Here the CDR3 DNA reads TGTGCCAGCAGTTTATCTCGCAGGGGGCGGGGGGAAAAACTGTTTTTT.

In this sample, this clonotype turned up a few times. The chain recombines TRBV7-3 with TRBJ2-2; D is unclear. Looked up from germline, CDR1 is SGHTA and CDR2 is FQGTGA. Between the trimmed V and J ends, which lost 5 bases and 6 bases, there was a span of 13 bases. This CDR3 spans 14 amino acids. The CDR3 nucleotides are TGTGCCAGCAGCCCGATAAATCGGGCCGGGGAGCTGTTTTTT. It translates to CASSPINRAGELFF.

This chain connects TRBV29-1 to TRBJ1-4, with TRBD1 matching over 10 bases. This CDR3 region has 13 residues. Germline V CDR1 and CDR2: SQVTM, ANQGSEA. With V trimmed by 7 bases and J by 8 bases, 7 bases remained unmatched. The CDR3, as DNA: TGCAGCGCTTGGACAGGGGGAAGAGAAAAACTGTTTTTT. Translated, it gives CSAWTGGREKLFF.

The chain links TRBV18 to TRBJ1-1; D might be TRBD1 (6 bases). This CDR3 has 17 amino acids. V lost 6 bases and J 1 base, leaving 21 bases between the germline ends. Per germline, CDR1 KGHSH and CDR2 LQKENI. The CDR3 protein is CASSLAINRAGNTEAFF. CDR3 in DNA: TGTGCCAGCTCGCTTGCAATCAACAGGGCCGGGAACACTGAAGCTTTCTTT.

The V call is TRBV7-9, the J call TRBJ1-3; D may be TRBD1 (5 bases). Looked up from germline, CDR1 is SEHNR and CDR2 is FQNEAQ (reference sequence). The CDR3 totals 16 residues. Between the trimmed V and J ends, which lost 7 bases and 0 bases, there was a span of 16 bases. The CDR3 sequence: CASTAGFPSSGNTIYF. CDR3 DNA sequence: TGTGCCAGCACCGCAGGGTTCCCCAGCTCTGGAAACACCATATATTTT.

Only a few counts were recorded for this clonotype. This chain connects TRBV12-3 or TRBV12-4 to TRBJ2-3; D could derive from TRBD1 or TRBD2 (5 bases each). The CDR3 is 15 residues long. Trimming cost V 6 bases and J 2 bases, with 15 bases left between them. CDR3 nucleotides: TGTGCCAGCAGCCTCCGGGACCGACCCACAGATACGCAGTATTTT. Its translation is CASSLRDRPTDTQYF.

V usage is TRBV5-1 and J usage is TRBJ2-3, with 7 bases lining up with TRBD2. In germline, CDR1 is SGHRS, CDR2 YFSETQ. V lost 0 bases, J lost 0 bases, and 1 base stayed unmatched. This CDR3 spans 15 amino acids. The CDR3 DNA follows: TGCGCCAGCAGCTTGGAGCGGGGAAGCACAGATACGCAGTATTTT. Its protein product is CASSLERGSTDTQYF. Full variable domain (remainder filled in from reference TRBV5-1 and TRBJ2-3): KAGVTQTPRYLIKTRGQQVTLSCSPISGHRSVSWYQQTPGQGLQFLFEYFSETQRNKGNFPGRFSGRQFSNSRSEMNVSTLELGDSALYLCASSLERGSTDTQYFGPGTRLTVL.

This clonotype was picked up a small number of times. The rearrangement joins TRBV4-3 to TRBJ2-1, with 11 positions matching TRBD2. This CDR3 has 17 residues. Germline V lookup: CDR1 LGHNA, CDR2 YSLEER. Losses at the gene ends were 4 bases for V and 2 bases for J; bases not matched to a gene: 7. CDR3 amino acids: CASSRLLAGEAYNEQFF. The DNA for the CDR3 is TGCGCCAGCAGCCGATTACTAGCGGGAGAAGCCTACAATGAGCAGTTCTTC.

V usage is TRBV28 and J usage is TRBJ2-5; D is unresolved. The CDR3 extends over 14 amino acids. The V end was cut by 6 bases, the J end by 2 bases, with 13 bases between. Germline V gene sequence: CDR1 MDHEN, CDR2 SYDVKM. This CDR3 is CASRPSAPQETQYF. CDR3 DNA: TGTGCCAGCAGACCCAGCGCGCCACAAGAGACCCAGTACTTC.

The chain has TRBV12-3 or TRBV12-4 and TRBJ1-4, with 8 nucleotides matching TRBD1. This CDR3 has 13 amino acids. With 5 bases clipped from V and 8 bases from J, the junction kept 4 bases outside the gene matches. In DNA form, the CDR3 reads TGTGCCAGCAGTATACCAGGGGGCGAAAAACTGTTTTTT. Translation: CASSIPGGEKLFF.

This clonotype turned up a few times. This chain connects TRBV24-1 to TRBJ2-5; D is undetermined. V lost 9 bases and J 0 bases, leaving 16 bases between the germline ends. The CDR3 covers 15 residues. Per germline, CDR1 KGHDR and CDR2 SFDVKD. CDR3 DNA: TGTGCCACCGCTATTGACGGGCAGTACCAAGAGACCCAGTACTTC. It yields the protein CATAIDGQYQETQYF.

V usage is TRBV19 and J usage is TRBJ2-7, with D perhaps TRBD1 or TRBD2 (5 bases each). V lost 9 bases and J lost 1, with 25 bases in between. Germline CDR1 and CDR2: LNHDA and SQIVND (reference sequence). The CDR3 extends over 17 amino acids. CDR3 sequence reads: CARSSPRGAQFSYEQYF. CDR3 DNA sequence: TGTGCCAGGAGCAGCCCGCGAGGGGCCCAGTTTTCCTACGAGCAGTACTTC.

The chain couples TRBV12-3 or TRBV12-4 to TRBJ1-2, with D tentatively TRBD1 (5 bases). V gave up 7 bases and J gave up 5 bases, with 14 bases separating them. The length of the CDR3 is 13 residues. The CDR3 region is CASTLGQRYGYTF. CDR3 in DNA: TGTGCCAGCACCTTGGGGCAGAGATATGGCTACACCTTC.

A few counts support this clonotype. The chain uses TRBV6-1 and TRBJ2-7; D unresolved. V was shortened by 7 bases and J by 0 bases, with 13 bases between the two germline ends. Germline V gene sequence: CDR1 MNHNS, CDR2 SASEGT. CDR3 length: 14 amino acids. CDR3 sequence reads: CASTPWGSSYEQYF. CDR3 coding DNA: TGTGCCAGCACCCCTTGGGGTAGCTCCTACGAGCAGTACTTC.

This clonotype was picked up a small number of times. V usage is TRBV7-2 and J usage is TRBJ1-6, with D uncertain. This CDR3 contains 12 residues. Per the germline V gene, CDR1 is SGHTA and CDR2 is FQGNSA. The V and J ends lost 5 bases and 6 bases respectively, with 5 bases between them. The CDR3 loop is CASSLSNSPLHF. The CDR3 bases are TGTGCCAGCAGCCTCTCTAATTCACCCCTCCACTTT.

The chain uses TRBV2 and TRBJ2-2; TRBD1 matches 7 bases. V shed 1 base and J 3 bases; nucleotides not matched to a gene: 8. The CDR3 totals 17 residues. Per the germline V gene, CDR1 is SNHLY and CDR2 is FYNNEI. CDR3 protein: CASSEEQGFRYTGELFF. The DNA for the CDR3 is TGTGCCAGCAGTGAAGAACAGGGGTTTAGGTACACCGGGGAGCTGTTTTTT.